The rows below give T cell receptor beta chains drawn from one sample of a study of T cell responses to AZD1222 COVID-19 vaccine. TCRdb's table, derived via immunoSEQ multiplex PCR, lists solely in-frame clones and lacks some. The table has approximately 200,000 clones, approximately 94% seen once. Specimen: peripheral blood, collected 28 days after the second dose of the MenACWY control vaccine. All receptors come from an adult who received the MenACWY meningococcal vaccine as a control. Both conserved end residues are part of each CDR3. D genes are given only for firm matches. The listing skips clone size in some rows; elsewhere it reads once, few, many or a size class.

J: TRBJ1-1
V: TRBV29-1
length: 13
size: .
D: TRBD1
CDR3: CSAQDRGNTEAFF
DNA: TGCAGCGCCCAGGACAGGGGGAACACTGAAGCTTTCTTT

J: TRBJ1-1
V: TRBV10-3
length: 11
size: .
D: .
CDR3: CAVSPGPEAFF
DNA: TGTGCCGTGTCCCCCGGTCCTGAAGCTTTCTTT

J: TRBJ2-7
V: TRBV7-9
length: 13
size: .
D: .
CDR3: CASSLVGGFEQYF
DNA: TGTGCCAGCAGCTTAGTTGGTGGATTCGAGCAGTACTTC

J: TRBJ1-4
V: TRBV10-3
length: 13
size: .
D: .
CDR3: CAIRTSTNEKLFF
DNA: TGTGCCATCAGGACCTCAACTAATGAAAAACTGTTTTTT

J: TRBJ1-1
V: TRBV19
length: 15
size: .
D: .
CDR3: CASSLGTSGRTEAFF
DNA: TGTGCCAGTAGTTTAGGGACATCGGGGAGAACTGAAGCTTTCTTT

J: TRBJ1-2
V: TRBV28
length: 14
size: .
D: TRBD1
CDR3: CASTYRDRASGYTF
DNA: TGTGCCAGCACCTATCGGGACAGGGCTTCTGGCTACACCTTC

J: TRBJ1-4
V: TRBV3-1/TRBV3-2
length: 14
size: .
D: .
CDR3: CASSRGQPNEKLFF
DNA: TGTGCCAGCAGCCGAGGACAGCCTAATGAAAAACTGTTTTTT

J: TRBJ1-5
V: TRBV28
length: 15
size: .
D: .
CDR3: CASSLWGGSNQPQHF
DNA: TGTGCCAGCAGTTTATGGGGGGGAAGCAATCAGCCCCAGCATTTT

J: TRBJ2-7
V: TRBV7-2
length: 14
size: .
D: .
CDR3: CASSTGAETYEQYF
DNA: TGTGCCAGCAGCACTGGGGCAGAAACCTACGAGCAGTACTTC

J: TRBJ2-5
V: TRBV6-5
length: 14
size: .
D: .
CDR3: CASSRPGGSETQYF
DNA: TGTGCCAGCAGTCGCCCCGGGGGATCAGAGACCCAGTACTTC

J: TRBJ2-1
V: TRBV5-1
length: 16
size: .
D: .
CDR3: CASSLDGENSYNEQFF
DNA: TGCGCCAGCAGCTTGGATGGCGAGAACTCCTACAATGAGCAGTTCTTC

J: TRBJ1-2
V: TRBV28
length: 14
size: .
D: TRBD1
CDR3: CASSSTQGTYGYTF
DNA: TGTGCCAGCAGTTCCACACAGGGGACCTATGGCTACACCTTC

J: TRBJ2-7
V: TRBV10-3
length: 13
size: .
D: .
CDR3: CAISDPPSYEQYF
DNA: TGTGCCATCAGTGACCCACCCTCCTACGAGCAGTACTTC

J: TRBJ1-1
V: TRBV7-3
length: 13
size: .
D: .
CDR3: CASSEQGWAEAFF
DNA: TGTGCCAGCAGCGAACAGGGCTGGGCTGAAGCTTTCTTT

J: TRBJ1-1
V: TRBV4-1
length: 16
size: .
D: .
CDR3: CASSQDRSGMNTEAFF
DNA: TGCGCCAGCAGCCAAGATCGTTCAGGGATGAACACTGAAGCTTTCTTT

J: TRBJ1-1
V: TRBV27
length: 14
size: once
D: .
CDR3: CASRYQHTATEAFF
DNA: TGTGCCAGCAGGTACCAGCACACCGCAACTGAAGCTTTCTTT

J: TRBJ2-1
V: TRBV6-1
length: 14
size: .
D: .
CDR3: CASSERGNYNEQFF
DNA: TGTGCCAGCAGTGAACGGGGTAACTACAATGAGCAGTTCTTC

J: TRBJ2-1
V: TRBV7-3
length: 15
size: .
D: TRBD1
CDR3: CASSLMGTGLNEQFF
DNA: TGTGCCAGCAGCTTAATGGGGACAGGGTTAAATGAGCAGTTCTTC

J: TRBJ1-3
V: TRBV19
length: 16
size: .
D: .
CDR3: CASSKVVVTEGNTIYF
DNA: TGTGCCAGTAGTAAAGTGGTGGTGACGGAAGGAAACACCATATATTTT

J: TRBJ1-6
V: TRBV4-2
length: 14
size: .
D: .
CDR3: CASSQDRQTSPLHF
DNA: TGTGCCAGCAGCCAAGATCGGCAGACTTCACCCCTCCACTTT

J: TRBJ2-7
V: TRBV7-2
length: 15
size: .
D: .
CDR3: CASSFLGTVRDEQYF
DNA: TGTGCCAGCAGCTTCTTAGGGACCGTTAGGGACGAGCAGTACTTC

J: TRBJ2-2
V: TRBV11-2
length: 15
size: .
D: .
CDR3: CASSPPRLTTGELFF
DNA: TGTGCCAGCAGCCCCCCCCGACTTACCACCGGGGAGCTGTTTTTT

J: TRBJ2-1
V: TRBV29-1
length: 18
size: .
D: TRBD2
CDR3: CSVGSSGRELSSYNEQFF
DNA: TGCAGCGTGGGGTCTAGCGGGAGAGAATTAAGCTCCTACAATGAGCAGTTCTTC

J: TRBJ1-1
V: TRBV9
length: 14
size: .
D: .
CDR3: CASSVEDGLAEAFF
DNA: TGTGCCAGCAGCGTAGAAGACGGCTTGGCTGAAGCTTTCTTT

J: TRBJ2-3
V: TRBV19
length: 13
size: .
D: .
CDR3: CASSTGHRDTQYF
DNA: TGTGCCAGTAGTACCGGCCATCGGGATACGCAGTATTTT

J: TRBJ2-7
V: TRBV5-1
length: 13
size: .
D: .
CDR3: CASSLEVSYEQYF
DNA: TGCGCCAGCAGCTTGGAAGTATCCTACGAGCAGTACTTC

J: TRBJ1-6
V: TRBV9
length: 13
size: .
D: TRBD1
CDR3: CASSIQGGSPLHF
DNA: TGTGCCAGCAGCATCCAGGGGGGTTCACCCCTCCACTTT

J: TRBJ1-1
V: TRBV6-5
length: 16
size: .
D: TRBD1
CDR3: CASSYTKTGGDTEAFF
DNA: TGTGCCAGCAGTTACACCAAGACAGGGGGTGACACTGAAGCTTTCTTT

J: TRBJ1-2
V: TRBV29-1
length: 15
size: once
D: .
CDR3: CSVELTRGGNYGYTF
DNA: TGCAGCGTTGAATTAACGCGCGGGGGAAACTATGGCTACACCTTC

J: TRBJ2-7
V: TRBV6-5
length: 13
size: .
D: .
CDR3: CASSLASSYEQYF
DNA: TGTGCCAGCAGTCTGGCCAGCTCCTACGAGCAGTACTTC

J: TRBJ2-1
V: TRBV4-2
length: 14
size: few
D: .
CDR3: CASSHMDVDNEQFF
DNA: TGTGCCAGCAGCCACATGGACGTCGACAATGAGCAGTTCTTC